This T cell receptor beta chain is from a study of regulatory T cells in long-lasting Graves disease. This clonotype was detected a few times. Germline lookup yields CDR1 SGHVS and CDR2 FQNEAQ. V was clipped by 1 base and J by 6 bases; unmatched bases: 7. The CDR3 length is 15 residues. Assembly of TCR beta libraries relied on iRepertoire HTBI primers together with Arm-PCR of CDR3 regions. TCRdb re-analysed the multiplex PCR reads in MiXCR, keeping a single row per CDR3 protein. The sample shows about 560,000 distinct CDR3 sequences, around 15% of them seen only once. The time point here: newly diagnosed GD, antithyroid drugs for less than 3 months. PBMC-extracted RNA yielded the TCR library. The same specimen was also included in a second study, on T cells in Graves' hyperthyroidism and ophthalmopathy. That study adds: Uncontrolled infection, other autoimmune disease, pregnancy or lactation barred patients from enrollment.

Sequencing was performed on peripheral blood mononuclear cells (PBMCs), taken at new diagnosis, from a patient treated with antithyroid drugs. V usage is TRBV7-8 and J usage is TRBJ1-2; 8 nucleotides match TRBD1. This sequence originates from a man between 18 and 29 years old with Graves disease. The CDR3 DNA sequence: TGTGCCAGCAGCTTAGTCGGGGGCAGGGGGCATGGCTACACCTTC. Protein: CASSLVGGRGHGYTF. The full variable domain, its missing parts supplied by reference TRBV7-8 and TRBJ1-2, is GAGVSQSPRYKVAKRGQDVALRCDPISGHVSLFWYQQALGQGPEFLTYFQNEAQLDKSGLPSDRFFAERPEGSVSTLKIQRTQQEDSAVYLCASSLVGGRGHGYTFGSGTRLTVV.